This T cell receptor beta chain emerged from a study of T cell changes during pregnancy in multiple sclerosis. Germline values: CDR1 SGHRS, CDR2 YFSETQ. V was shortened by 4 bases and J by 5 bases, with 13 bases between the two germline ends. This CDR3 is built from 13 residues. This clone is a singleton in its sample. Libraries were prepared by immunoSEQ multiplex PCR; TCRdb keeps only in-frame clonotypes and omits some of them. This sample yields tens of thousands of clones, of which more than 85% are seen a single time; around 7% belongs to the top ten. The TCR was taken from a female donor with multiple sclerosis, enrolled in a pregnancy study. V and J are TRBV5-1 and TRBJ2-7, with a tentative D call TRBD1 (5 bases). The source material was CD8+ T cells from peripheral blood mononuclear cells, sampled in the third trimester of pregnancy. CDR3 residues: CASSPDSLDEQYF. Written as DNA, the CDR3 is TGCGCCAGCAGCCCCGACAGTTTAGACGAGCAGTACTTC.